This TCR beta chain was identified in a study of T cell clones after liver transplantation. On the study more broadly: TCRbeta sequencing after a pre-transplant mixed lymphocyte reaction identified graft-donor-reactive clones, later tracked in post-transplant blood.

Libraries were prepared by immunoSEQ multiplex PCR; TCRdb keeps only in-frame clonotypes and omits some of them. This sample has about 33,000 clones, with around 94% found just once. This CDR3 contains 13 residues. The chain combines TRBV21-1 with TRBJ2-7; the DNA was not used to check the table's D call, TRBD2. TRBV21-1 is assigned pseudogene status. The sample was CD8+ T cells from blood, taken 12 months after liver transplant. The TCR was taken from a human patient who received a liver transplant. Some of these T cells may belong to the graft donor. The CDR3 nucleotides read TGTGCCAGCAGCAAAGGGGGTCTAGCGGGGGAATACTTC. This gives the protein CASSKGGLAGEYF.